One and the same sample provided the 26 T cell receptor beta chains below, sequenced in a study of T cell repertoires in MIS-A myocarditis. TCRdb's copy holds only in-frame clones and misses some; the assay was immunoSEQ multiplex PCR. Of 13,000 to 15,000 clones in the sample, around 70% were seen once. Sequencing used left ventricle heart tissue obtained at autopsy. Receptors originate from a man younger than 35 with fulminant myocarditis from multisystem inflammatory syndrome in adults (MIS-A) after COVID-19.

V is TRBV14 and J is TRBJ1-2; no clear D gene. V was trimmed by 1 base and J by 0 bases, leaving 15 bases between them. The CDR3 extends over 17 amino acids. CDR1 SGHDN and CDR2 FVKESK come from the germline V gene. CDR3 in DNA: TGTGCCAGCAGCCAAGTAGCGTTTGGGGTCCCTAACTATGGCTACACCTTC. Its protein product is CASSQVAFGVPNYGYTF.

The chain carries TRBV24-1 and TRBJ2-3, with 14 bases identical to TRBD2. The CDR3 sequence is 18 residues long. V shed 2 bases, J shed 1 base, and the junction held 4 bases outside the gene matches. The V gene's germline CDR1 is KGHDR and CDR2 SFDVKD. The CDR3 region is CATSDSGTSGRGTDTQYF. CDR3 sequence (DNA): TGTGCCACCAGTGATTCCGGGACTAGCGGGAGAGGCACAGATACGCAGTATTTT.

The rearrangement joins TRBV19 to TRBJ2-7; D is uncertain. The CDR3 covers 14 residues. Trimming pared 1 base from V and 1 base from J, leaving 8 bases between. Germline assignment: CDR1 LNHDA and CDR2 SQIVND (reference sequence). The CDR3 region is CASSIVADSYEQYF. DNA of the CDR3: TGTGCCAGTAGTATAGTTGCGGATTCCTACGAGCAGTACTTC.

The gene calls are TRBV19 and TRBJ1-1; tentative D call: TRBD1 (5 bases). Trimming took 7 bases from V and 0 from J, leaving 18 bases between them. Germline CDR1 is LNHDA and CDR2 is SQIVND (reference sequence). This CDR3 comprises 16 residues. For the CDR3, the DNA is TGTGCCAGTACTTCAGGCGACAGATCGATGAACACTGAAGCTTTCTTT. Encoded protein: CASTSGDRSMNTEAFF.

The chain has TRBV28 and TRBJ1-2; D possibly corresponds to TRBD1 (5 bases). Trimming took 4 bases from V and 1 from J, leaving 13 bases between them. The CDR3 has 15 amino acids. The germline V gene has CDR1 MDHEN and CDR2 SYDVKM. The CDR3 DNA follows: TGTGCCAGCAGTTCCCCTCAGGGTGTTAACTATGGCTACACCTTC. Its translation: CASSSPQGVNYGYTF.

CDR3 residues: CASSLTGGEEFF. The DNA of the CDR3 is TGTGCCAGCTCACTAACGGGCGGGGAAGAGTTCTTC. The rearrangement joins TRBV18 to TRBJ2-1; a possible D gene is TRBD2 (6 bases). There are 12 residues in the CDR3. Germline CDR1 is KGHSH and CDR2 is LQKENI. V was clipped by 4 bases and J by 14 bases, with 15 bases between them.

The chain links TRBV4-3 to TRBJ2-3; TRBD2 is a possible D gene (7 bases). V lost 0 bases and J lost 1, with 11 bases in between. This CDR3 has 16 residues. Looked up from germline, CDR1 is LGHNA and CDR2 is YSLEER. In DNA, the CDR3 is TGCGCCAGCAGCCAAGAGCAAGGGGGGGGCACAGATACGCAGTATTTT. Encoded protein: CASSQEQGGGTDTQYF.

CDR3 nucleotide sequence: TGTGCCAGCAGTTTAGGGCGGATCGATATCACTGAAGCTTTCTTT. This gives the protein CASSLGRIDITEAFF. The V call is TRBV28, the J call TRBJ1-1; D remains ambiguous. Germline CDR1 reads MDHEN; CDR2 reads SYDVKM. The V end lost 2 bases, the J end lost 4 bases, and 14 bases lay between the germline ends. CDR3 size: 15 residues.

The chain couples TRBV9 to TRBJ1-3, with D perhaps TRBD1 (5 bases). The CDR3 consists of 17 residues. V was pared by 0 bases and J by 0 bases, with 13 bases between. Germline lookup yields CDR1 SGDLS and CDR2 YYNGEE. The DNA for the CDR3 is TGTGCCAGCAGCGTAGGGGGGGGACCCGCCTCTGGAAACACCATATATTTT. As protein: CASSVGGGPASGNTIYF.

The chain links TRBV6-5 to TRBJ1-5; maybe TRBD1 (6 bases). CDR3 length equals 15 residues. Looked up from germline, CDR1 is MNHEY and CDR2 is SVGAGI. The ends were cut back, 5 bases at V and 9 bases at J, with 20 bases in the middle. The CDR3 protein is CASSKVRDTYSPQHF. Here the CDR3 DNA reads TGTGCCAGCAGTAAGGTCCGGGACACCTACTCGCCCCAGCATTTT.

The chain couples TRBV19 to TRBJ1-5; the match to TRBD1 covers 9 bases. V gave up 9 bases and J gave up 0 bases; unmatched junction bases: 6. In germline, CDR1 is LNHDA, CDR2 SQIVND (reference sequence). The CDR3 extends over 15 amino acids. In DNA form, the CDR3 reads TGTGCCAGCCAGGACAGGGGCTATAGCAATCAGCCCCAGCATTTT. Amino acid sequence: CASQDRGYSNQPQHF.

The chain joins TRBV2 to TRBJ1-5, with 11 bases matching TRBD1. The CDR3 has 14 amino acids. Germline V gene lookup returns CDR1 SNHLY and CDR2 FYNNEI. J lost 9 bases, V lost 4 bases, and 5 bases had no gene match. The CDR3 sequence is CASSGDRGVRPQHF. The CDR3 DNA follows: TGTGCCAGCAGTGGGGACAGGGGGGTGAGGCCCCAGCATTTT.

The J gene is TRBJ1-4, the V gene TRBV7-9, with D tentatively TRBD1 (6 bases). Germline CDR1 is SEHNR and CDR2 is FQNEAQ (reference sequence). The ends were cut back, 2 bases at V and 8 bases at J, with 12 bases in the middle. This CDR3 is 14 amino acids long. CDR3 nucleotides: TGTGCCAGCAGCTTACGGCAGGGGAACGAAAAACTGTTTTTT. Amino acids: CASSLRQGNEKLFF.

The J gene is TRBJ2-5, the V gene TRBV7-9; D unresolved. The germline V gene encodes CDR1 SEHNR and CDR2 FQNEAQ (reference sequence). The length of the CDR3 is 13 residues. The V end was cut by 5 bases, the J end by 0 bases, with 7 bases between. The CDR3 DNA reads as TGTGCCAGCAGCCTCCTGGACCAAGAGACCCAGTACTTC. It encodes CASSLLDQETQYF.

There are a few counts of this clone. This chain uses TRBV19 with TRBJ1-6, with a tentative D call TRBD1 (6 bases). Germline CDR1 is LNHDA and CDR2 is SQIVND (reference sequence). The CDR3 spans 15 residues. Trimming took 3 bases from V and 9 from J, leaving 15 bases between them. The CDR3 DNA reads as TGTGCCAGTAGTATTAGTGACGGGGGCCGTTCACCCCTCCACTTT. Its translation is CASSISDGGRSPLHF.

The V gene is TRBV9, the J gene TRBJ1-3; no definite D call. Germline CDR1 reads SGDLS; CDR2 reads YYNGEE. CDR3 length: 20 amino acids. V was clipped by 3 bases and J by 0 bases, with 25 bases between them. In nucleotides, the CDR3 is TGTGCCAGCAGCGGAGAGGACCGCGGCCAAGTATACCACTCTGGAAACACCATATATTTT. Translation: CASSGEDRGQVYHSGNTIYF. Complete variable domain (other parts from reference TRBV9 and TRBJ1-3): DSGVTQTPKHLITATGQRVTLRCSPRSGDLSVYWYQQSLDQGLQFLIQYYNGEERAKGNILERFSAQQFPDLHSELNLSSLELGDSALYFCASSGEDRGQVYHSGNTIYFGEGSWLTVV.

This clone showed up just a few times. The V and J genes are TRBV11-2 and TRBJ1-1, with TRBD1 matching 7 bases. The trim removed 5 bases at V and 1 base at J, leaving 10 bases unmatched. Per germline, CDR1 SGHAT and CDR2 FQNNGV. The CDR3 runs 16 residues. The CDR3 DNA reads TGTGCCAGCAGCACCTACCTTACAGGGGCGAACACTGAAGCTTTCTTT. It is translated as CASSTYLTGANTEAFF.

V gene TRBV2 combines with J gene TRBJ2-7, with a possible D match to TRBD1 (6 bases). V was shortened by 7 bases and J by 2 bases, with 15 bases between the two germline ends. Germline V gene sequence: CDR1 SNHLY, CDR2 FYNNEI. The CDR3 contains 14 residues. As DNA, the CDR3 is TGTGCCAGCATACTAGGTGCAGGGGCCTACGAGCAGTACTTC. It codes for CASILGAGAYEQYF.

The chain joins TRBV9 to TRBJ1-3; possible D gene TRBD1, 5 bases. CDR1 and CDR2 from the germline V gene are SGDLS and YYNGEE. V was clipped by 2 bases and J by 2 bases, with 14 bases between them. This CDR3 contains 16 residues. In DNA, the CDR3 is TGTGCCAGCAGCGTGGGCTGGGGCGCCACTGGAAACACCATATATTTT. This sequence encodes CASSVGWGATGNTIYF.

The rearrangement links TRBV4-1 to TRBJ1-1, with unresolved D. CDR3 length: 16 amino acids. Germline CDR1 is MGHRA and CDR2 is YSYEKL. V was cut by 4 bases and J by 1 base, with 16 bases left in between. In DNA form, the CDR3 reads TGCGCCAGCAGCCCCCACGAGAGGCGGTCGAACACTGAAGCTTTCTTT. It encodes CASSPHERRSNTEAFF.

This rearrangement joins TRBV19 to TRBJ1-2; weak D call: TRBD1 (5 bases). CDR1 is LNHDA and CDR2 is SQIVND in the germline V gene (reference sequence). Trimming removed 4 bases from V and 7 bases from J, with 25 bases in between. This CDR3 is 17 amino acids long. CDR3 sequence: CASSKGVVQGRMGGYTF. The CDR3 DNA is TGTGCCAGTAGTAAAGGCGTTGTCCAGGGTCGAATGGGTGGCTACACCTTC. Combining the CDR3 with reference TRBV19 and TRBJ1-2 gives the whole variable domain DGGITQSPKYLFRKEGQNVTLSCEQNLNHDAMYWYRQDPGQGLRLIYYSQIVNDFQKGDIAEGYSVSREKKESFPLTVTSAQKNPTAFYLCASSKGVVQGRMGGYTFGSGTRLTVV.

The V and J genes are TRBV6-5 and TRBJ1-4; 7 positions agree with TRBD1. CDR3 length: 14 residues. The V gene's germline CDR1 is MNHEY and CDR2 SVGAGI. Trimming at V came to 6 bases and at J to 4 bases, leaving 5 bases not matched to a gene. CDR3 protein: CASRRDSFNEKLFF. The CDR3 bases are TGTGCCAGCAGAAGGGACAGTTTTAATGAAAAACTGTTTTTT.

The rearrangement uses TRBV11-2 and TRBJ1-6; D not certain. The germline gives CDR1 SGHAT, CDR2 FQNNGV. Between the trimmed V and J ends, which lost 1 base and 11 bases, there was a span of 15 bases. The CDR3 spans 15 residues. In DNA form, the CDR3 reads TGTGCCAGCAGCTTAGTGGGCGCTCCTCTGGCACCCCTCCACTTT. Translated, it gives CASSLVGAPLAPLHF.

This clone was counted a few times. The chain employs TRBV6-5 and TRBJ2-7; D gene uncertain. V was cut by 6 bases and J by 5 bases, with 11 bases left in between. Germline-derived CDR1 and CDR2 are MNHEY and SVGAGI. This CDR3 spans 12 amino acids. The CDR3 loop reads CASRGPSHEQYF. CDR3 sequence (DNA): TGTGCCAGCAGGGGCCCCAGTCACGAGCAGTACTTC.

This chain uses TRBV29-1 with TRBJ2-1; 7 nucleotides line up with TRBD1. V lost 6 bases, J lost 0 bases, and 8 bases stayed unmatched. This CDR3 contains 15 residues. Germline V gene lookup returns CDR1 SQVTM and CDR2 ANQGSEA. The CDR3 DNA is TGCAGCGTCGAGAAAACAGGGGTCTCCTACAATGAGCAGTTCTTC. Its translation is CSVEKTGVSYNEQFF.

The chain carries TRBV6-2 or TRBV6-3 and TRBJ1-2; possibly TRBD1 for D (5 bases). CDR1 MNHEY and CDR2 SVGEGT come from the germline V gene. The V end lost 4 bases, the J end lost 8 bases, and 11 bases lay between the germline ends. This CDR3 is 12 amino acids long. DNA for the CDR3: TGTGCCAGCAGTTCATTCCGGGGCGGCTACACCTTC. Protein product: CASSSFRGGYTF.